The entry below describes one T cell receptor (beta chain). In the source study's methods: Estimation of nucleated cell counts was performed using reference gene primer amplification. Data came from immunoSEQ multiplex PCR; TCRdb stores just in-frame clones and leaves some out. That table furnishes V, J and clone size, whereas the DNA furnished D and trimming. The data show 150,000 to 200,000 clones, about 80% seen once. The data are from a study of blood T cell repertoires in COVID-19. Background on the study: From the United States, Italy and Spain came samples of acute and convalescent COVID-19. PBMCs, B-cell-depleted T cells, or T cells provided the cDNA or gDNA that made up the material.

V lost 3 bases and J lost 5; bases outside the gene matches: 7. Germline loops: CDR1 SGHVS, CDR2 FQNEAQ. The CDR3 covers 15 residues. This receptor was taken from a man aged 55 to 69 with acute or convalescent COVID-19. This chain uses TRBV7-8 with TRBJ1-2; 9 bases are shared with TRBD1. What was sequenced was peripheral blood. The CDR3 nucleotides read TGTGCCAGCAGCTTTCGAACAGGGGGCGGGTATGGCTACACCTTC. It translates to CASSFRTGGGYGYTF.